The source of this T cell receptor beta chain is a study of blood T cell repertoires in COVID-19. Looked up from germline, CDR1 is KGHDR and CDR2 is SFDVKD. V was pared by 2 bases and J by 2 bases, with 6 bases between. There are 15 residues in the CDR3. Two negative PCRs, clearance, or symptom resolution characterized the recovered Cohort 3 donors. Assay used: immunoSEQ multiplex PCR; TCRdb lists only in-frame clones, some missing. Here the sample spans 300,000 or so clones, under 95% being singletons. The origin of this receptor is a man aged 55 to 70 who had recovered from COVID-19. Specimen: PBMCs or T cells enriched from blood (not recorded which). The V call is TRBV24-1, the J call TRBJ2-6; TRBD2 might be the D (5 bases). DNA of the CDR3: TGTGCCACCAGTGATTCGGGAACTGGGGCCAACGTCCTGACTTTC. This sequence encodes CATSDSGTGANVLTF.